Each of the 20 T cell receptor beta chains below was sequenced from the same sample in a study of T cells in Graves' hyperthyroidism and ophthalmopathy. TCR beta CDR3 sequences were amplified from RNA transcripts. Initially, a first-round RT-PCR of the TCR CDR3 employed the HTBI primer set. One entry per CDR3 protein results from TCRdb running MiXCR on the multiplex PCR reads. The table records some 370,000 distinct CDR3 sequences, about 14% of them present only once. Material: blood. The receptors stem from a man aged 50 or older with Graves' ophthalmopathy.

The CDR3 loop is CASSLVVWTGGVSSYNSPLHF. The CDR3 DNA reads as TGTGCCAGCAGCTTAGTGGTTTGGACAGGGGGCGTGAGCTCCTATAATTCACCCCTCCACTTT. This chain joins TRBV7-8 and TRBJ1-6, with 11 bases that match TRBD1. The length of the CDR3 is 21 residues. V dropped 1 base and J dropped 0; count of bases not matched to a gene: 11. Germline V gene data show CDR1 as SGHVS and CDR2 as FQNEAQ.

This chain links TRBV9 with TRBJ2-3; no clear D gene. Germline CDR1 is SGDLS and CDR2 is YYNGEE. Trimming cost V 3 bases and J 6 bases, with 17 bases left between them. The CDR3 is made up of 15 amino acids. The CDR3 coding sequence is TGTGCCAGCAGCGGATTTACCAGTCCTGGGGATACGCAGTATTTT. Amino acid sequence: CASSGFTSPGDTQYF.

This clonotype occurred many times. The chain has TRBV7-9 and TRBJ2-3, with TRBD2 matching over 10 bases. CDR3 length equals 15 residues. The germline V gene encodes CDR1 SEHNR and CDR2 FQNEAQ (reference sequence). V lost 5 bases, J lost 4 bases, and 6 bases stayed unmatched. This chain's CDR3 is CASSPLAGAADTQYF. The CDR3 nucleotides are TGTGCCAGCAGCCCCCTAGCGGGAGCGGCAGATACGCAGTATTTT. Full variable domain (missing parts from reference TRBV7-9 and TRBJ2-3): DTGVSQNPRHKITKRGQNVTFRCDPISEHNRLYWYRQTLGQGPEFLTYFQNEAQLEKSRLLSDRFSAERPKGSFSTLEIQRTEQGDSAMYLCASSPLAGAADTQYFGPGTRLTVL.

Many counts were recorded for this clonotype. The rearrangement joins TRBV20-1 to TRBJ2-7; 7 bases are a match to TRBD1. The CDR3 is made up of 14 amino acids. The germline V gene encodes CDR1 DFQATT and CDR2 SNEGSKA (reference sequence). With V trimmed by 1 base and J by 1 base, 4 bases remained unmatched. The CDR3 reads CSARGDRVSYEQYF. The DNA of the CDR3 is TGCAGTGCTAGAGGTGACAGGGTTTCCTACGAGCAGTACTTC.

This clonotype has a count of ten or more. The chain employs TRBV6-1 and TRBJ2-1; 10 nucleotides agree with TRBD2. With 6 bases clipped from V and 7 bases from J, the junction kept 15 bases outside the gene matches. The germline V gene encodes CDR1 MNHNS and CDR2 SASEGT. This CDR3 is built from 17 residues. CDR3 sequence reads: CASRPLPLAGAGNEQFF. DNA of the CDR3: TGTGCCAGCAGACCCTTACCCCTAGCGGGAGCGGGTAATGAGCAGTTCTTC.

V is TRBV3-1 and J is TRBJ2-6; TRBD1 matches 11 bases. Germline assignment: CDR1 LGHDT and CDR2 YNNKEL (reference sequence). After removal of 4 bases from V and 2 bases from J, the junction contained 4 bases not matched to a gene. The CDR3 length is 17 residues. The CDR3 bases are TGTGCCAGCAGCCCCCCGGGACAGGGGGCTGGGGCCAACGTCCTGACTTTC. The encoded protein is CASSPPGQGAGANVLTF. The full variable domain, rest sourced from reference TRBV3-1 and TRBJ2-6, is DTAVSQTPKYLVTQMGNDKSIKCEQNLGHDTMYWYKQDSKKFLKIMFSYNNKELIINETVPNRFSPKSPDKAHLNLHINSLELGDSAVYFCASSPPGQGAGANVLTFGAGSRLTVL.

This clonotype was counted many times. The CDR3 region has the DNA TGTGCCAGCAGTACCGGACGGACAGATACGCAGTATTTT. This gives the protein CASSTGRTDTQYF. This chain joins TRBV27 and TRBJ2-3, with D unresolved. The V gene lost 5 bases and the J gene lost 3 bases, with 9 bases spanning the gap. Looked up from germline, CDR1 is MNHEY and CDR2 is SMNVEV (reference sequence). The CDR3 sequence is 13 residues long.

This clonotype was detected many times. The gene calls are TRBV12-3 or TRBV12-4 and TRBJ2-1; 8 bases line up with TRBD1. Trimming removed 5 bases from V and 5 bases from J; junction bases left unmatched: 2. The CDR3 contains 13 residues. The CDR3 spells CASSRTGNNEQFF. CDR3 sequence (DNA): TGTGCCAGCAGTCGGACAGGGAACAATGAGCAGTTCTTC.

This clonotype showed up many times. This chain connects TRBV28 to TRBJ1-1; D is unresolved. This CDR3 region has 14 residues. V lost 5 bases and J 1 base, leaving 11 bases between the germline ends. Per germline, CDR1 MDHEN and CDR2 SYDVKM. As DNA, the CDR3 is TGTGCCAGCAGTCCGTGGGGTGGGAACACTGAAGCTTTCTTT. Protein sequence: CASSPWGGNTEAFF.

This clonotype has at least ten counts. The chain links TRBV7-3 to TRBJ2-1; 13 nucleotides line up with TRBD2. The length of the CDR3 is 19 residues. The V segment lost 1 base and the J segment 6 bases; nucleotides outside the gene matches: 12. Germline CDR1 reads SGHTA; CDR2 reads FQGTGA. The CDR3 DNA reads TGTGCCAGCAGCTTAATAGGGAGGACTAGCGGGAGTGAGAGCAATGAGCAGTTCTTC. This translates into CASSLIGRTSGSESNEQFF.

The chain couples TRBV7-9 to TRBJ1-2; 7 positions match TRBD1. Looked up from germline, CDR1 is SEHNR and CDR2 is FQNEAQ (reference sequence). This CDR3 is built from 17 residues. Trimming removed 4 bases from V and 8 bases from J; junction bases left unmatched: 19. CDR3 bases: TGTGCCAGCAGCTCGTACCCGAGCAGGGACAGTTCTGGGGGCTACACCTTC. Protein product: CASSSYPSRDSSGGYTF.

V and J are TRBV18 and TRBJ2-7, with 10 bases lining up with TRBD1. Germline-derived CDR1 and CDR2 are KGHSH and LQKENI. Germline trimming cut 3 bases from V and 1 base from J; bases unmatched to any gene: 6. This CDR3 comprises 16 residues. The CDR3 region has the DNA TGTGCCAGCTCACCGCTGACAGGGGGCGAGTCCTACGAGCAGTACTTC. Amino acids: CASSPLTGGESYEQYF.

V usage is TRBV4-1 and J usage is TRBJ2-2; D possibly corresponds to TRBD2 (5 bases). Germline CDR1 and CDR2: MGHRA and YSYEKL. This CDR3 is 16 amino acids long. Trimming took 4 bases from V and 7 from J, leaving 19 bases between them. The CDR3 DNA reads as TGCGCCAGCAGCCCCTACCGCGGCGACTACGGCGGGGAGCTGTTTTTT. This gives the protein CASSPYRGDYGGELFF.

In its sample, this clonotype was seen many times. The chain recombines TRBV24-1 with TRBJ2-2; TRBD1 matches at 9 bases. The length of the CDR3 is 16 residues. Germline values: CDR1 KGHDR, CDR2 SFDVKD. Losses at the gene ends were 7 bases for V and 5 bases for J; bases not matched to a gene: 10. CDR3 DNA sequence: TGTGCCACCAGACCGAAACCCGGGACAGGGACCGGGGAGCTGTTTTTT. Protein product: CATRPKPGTGTGELFF.

The table lists this clonotype with many counts. The V and J genes are TRBV6-2 or TRBV6-3 and TRBJ1-5; weak D call: TRBD1 (5 bases). The CDR3 extends over 14 amino acids. V lost 5 bases to trimming and J lost 10 bases, with 18 bases between them. From germline, CDR1 is MNHEY and CDR2 SVGEGT. The CDR3 region has the DNA TGTGCCAGCAGTGAGGGACCTCCCGCCGCACCCCAGCATTTT. Protein sequence: CASSEGPPAAPQHF.

This clonotype has a count of ten or more. The V call is TRBV2, the J call TRBJ2-7; 11 positions match TRBD2. The CDR3 spans 15 residues. Losses at the gene ends were 6 bases for V and 5 bases for J; bases not matched to a gene: 9. The germline CDR1 and CDR2 sequences are SNHLY and FYNNEI. The CDR3 spells CASSRRTSGSDEQYF. As DNA, the CDR3 is TGTGCCAGCAGCCGTCGAACTAGCGGGAGTGACGAGCAGTACTTC. The full variable domain, its missing parts supplied by reference TRBV2 and TRBJ2-7, is EPEVTQTPSHQVTQMGQEVILRCVPISNHLYFYWYRQILGQKVEFLVSFYNNEISEKSEIFDDQFSVERPDGSNFTLKIRSTKLEDSAMYFCASSRRTSGSDEQYFGPGTRLTVT.

The chain is built from TRBV6-1 and TRBJ1-2; no firm D call. This CDR3 region has 12 residues. Germline values: CDR1 MNHNS, CDR2 SASEGT. V was trimmed by 7 bases and J by 6 bases, leaving 12 bases between them. CDR3 DNA: TGTGCCAGCAAAGCACAGATCGATGGCTACACCTTC. Translating gives CASKAQIDGYTF.

In this sample, this clonotype turned up a few times. V and J are TRBV10-3 and TRBJ1-1; weak D call: TRBD1 (5 bases). Looked up from germline, CDR1 is ENHRY and CDR2 is SYGVKD. Trimming cost V 5 bases and J 1 base, with 11 bases left between them. The CDR3 totals 14 residues. CDR3 sequence (DNA): TGTGCCATCAGTACAGGTGTACCGAACACTGAAGCTTTCTTT. It specifies CAISTGVPNTEAFF.

This clonotype has a count of ten or more. The V gene is TRBV30, the J gene TRBJ1-4; D is unresolved. Trimming removed 0 bases from V and 8 bases from J, with 13 bases in between. The CDR3 sequence is 14 residues long. Germline V CDR1 and CDR2: GTSNPN, SVGIG (reference sequence). CDR3 loop: CAWSVMGSSEKLFF. CDR3 DNA: TGTGCCTGGAGTGTAATGGGATCGAGCGAAAAACTGTTTTTT.

This sequence joins TRBV5-1 and TRBJ2-7; the D is unclear. V was pared by 0 bases and J by 3 bases, with 10 bases between. This CDR3 is 14 amino acids long. Germline CDR1 is SGHRS and CDR2 is YFSETQ. The CDR3 loop is CASSLAQVGYEQYF. In DNA form, the CDR3 reads TGCGCCAGCAGCTTGGCCCAGGTGGGCTACGAGCAGTACTTC.